These 8 T cell receptor delta chains came from one sample sequenced in a study of γδ T cells in repeated Plasmodium falciparum infection. TCRdb redid clone calling on the multiplex PCR reads using CATT. The sample yields roughly 90,000 delta-chain clones, 1.4% seen once. Flow sorting of PBMC yielded separate Vgamma9/Vdelta2+ and Vdelta2-negative gammadelta T cell populations for bulk repertoire analysis. Sequenced material: gamma-delta T cells from blood. These receptors came from a pool of human donors (malaria-infected and uninfected, not separated).

This clone has ten or more counts. This probably arose from a read error, given a far larger clone one base away. Other nucleotide sequences from this sample produce the same CDR3. The rearrangement links TRDV2 to TRDJ2; TRDD3 matches 7 bases. Trimming removed 0 bases from V and 0 bases from J; junction bases left unmatched: 3. Germline CDR1 and CDR2: GEAIGNYY and EKD. This CDR3 has 16 residues. The CDR3 bases are TGTGCCTGTGACACCGTGGGGGACACTTTGACAGCACAACTCTTCTTT. Residues: CACDTVGDTLTAQLFF.

On this clone: The protein recorded in TCRdb matches a much larger clone and deviates from this DNA's translation at residue 14, suggesting a read error; the protein here is obtained by translating the DNA. V and J are TRDV1 and TRDJ1; 10 bases map to TRDD3. The J gene, missing from TCRdb, was assigned here through DNA to germline matching. The CDR3 is 23 residues long. Germline CDR1 and CDR2: TSWWSYY and QGS. J lost 0 bases, V lost 2 bases, and 24 bases had no gene match. CDR3 DNA: TGTGCTCTTGGGGAAGTTCTGGCTCCCCTTGGGGGATACTCTGGGCCCTACACCGATAAACTCATCTTT. It is translated as CALGEVLAPLGGYSGPYTDKLIF.

This clone came up many times. With a far larger clone one base away, a read error is the likely cause. This same CDR3 is encoded by further DNA sequences in the sample. This sequence joins TRDV3 and TRDJ1; 8 nucleotides align to TRDD2. In germline, CDR1 is TVYSNPD, CDR2 GDNSRS (reference sequence). The CDR3 has 13 amino acids. CDR3 residues: CAFLAPGTDKLIF. Written as DNA, the CDR3 is TGCGCCTTCCTAGCCCCTGGGACCGATAAACTCATCTTT.

Comments on this clone: The protein TCRdb gives is from a much larger clone and does not agree with this DNA's translation at residue 12, likely a read error; the protein shown here comes from the DNA. The J gene is TRDJ1, the V gene TRDV2, with 8 bases that match TRDD3. Here the J gene was assigned by germline matching of the DNA, as TCRdb has none. This CDR3 has 15 residues. Germline CDR1 GEAIGNYY, CDR2 EKD. The CDR3 nucleotides read TGTGCCTGTGACGGGGCTGGGGGACACACCGATATACTCATCTTT. This gives the protein CACDGAGGHTDILIF.

The V and J genes are TRDV2 and TRDJ1, with D perhaps matching TRDD3 (6 bases). TCRdb leaves out the J gene; it was filled in here by matching the DNA to germline. V lost 3 bases and J 0 bases, leaving 19 bases between the germline ends. Germline V CDR1 and CDR2: GEAIGNYY, EKD. The CDR3 totals 17 residues. In DNA, the CDR3 is TGTGCCTGTGACGCGATCGGGGGACGACCGTACACCGATAAACTCATCTTT. This translates into CACDAIGGRPYTDKLIF.

About this clone itself: The protein held in TCRdb is that of a much larger clone and does not match this DNA's translation at residue 12, likely because of a read error; the protein shown is translated from the DNA. This CDR3 reads CALGGPIRVTDELIF. As DNA, the CDR3 is TGTGCTCTTGGGGGGCCGATCCGGGTTACCGATGAACTCATCTTT. The chain employs TRDV1 and TRDJ1; no reliable D call. Germline V gene data show CDR1 as TSWWSYY and CDR2 as QGS. The CDR3 has 15 amino acids.

As to this clone: TCRdb's protein, taken from a much larger clone, differs from this DNA's translation at residue 5, likely owing to a read error; the protein displayed comes from the DNA. The rearrangement uses TRDV2 and TRDJ2; 10 bases match TRDD3. TCRdb is silent on the J gene; assignment here came from matching the DNA to germline. Unmatched junction bases numbered 11, after V lost 2 bases and J lost 0 bases. The CDR3 sequence is 19 residues long. The germline gives CDR1 GEAIGNYY, CDR2 EKD. CDR3 DNA sequence: TGTGCCTGTGACATCCGACTTTACTGGGGGATTCCTTTGACAGCACAACTCTTCTTT. Protein: CACDIRLYWGIPLTAQLFF.

Concerning this clone itself: The TCRdb protein comes from a much larger clone and disagrees with this DNA's translation at residue 5, likely due to a read error; the protein given here is derived from the DNA. The chain links TRDV2 to TRDJ1, with D perhaps matching TRDD3 (6 bases). TCRdb supplies no J gene; here it was assigned by aligning the nucleotide sequence to germline. The CDR3 length is 15 residues. Trimming took off 3 bases at V and 1 base at J, with 14 bases between the two ends. CDR1 is GEAIGNYY and CDR2 is EKD in the germline V gene. CDR3 coding DNA: TGTGCCTGTGACTCCCTTCTGGGGTTCACCGATAAACTCATCTTT. Encoded protein: CACDSLLGFTDKLIF.